This T cell receptor beta chain was recorded in a study of Graves' ophthalmopathy and Graves' hyperthyroidism. Amplified material comprised TCR beta CDR3 regions derived from RNA transcripts. First-round RT-PCR used HTBI primers; second-round multiplex PCR followed. TCRdb used MiXCR to reprocess the multiplex PCR reads, holding one entry per CDR3 protein. Of around 400,000 distinct CDR3 sequences in the sample, roughly 18% were seen once. This clonotype came up many times. Its antigen is currently unknown. J was trimmed by 2 bases and V by 8 bases; bases with no gene match: 6. This CDR3 has 14 amino acids. From germline, CDR1 is MNHEY and CDR2 SVGEGT. Findings and limits, study-wide: In separating ophthalmopathy from stable hyperthyroidism, a 13-signature model achieved roughly 87% sensitivity and 81.08% specificity. Blood also contained most of the expanded thyroid clonotypes above 0.001 frequency.

The sequence was obtained from a woman aged 18 to 35 with Graves' ophthalmopathy. The sequenced material came from peripheral blood. The chain employs TRBV6-2 or TRBV6-3 and TRBJ2-7, with TRBD2 matching over 10 bases. The CDR3 nucleotides read TGTGCCAGCCATCCTAGCGGGGGCCCCTACGAGCAGTACTTC. Its protein product is CASHPSGGPYEQYF.